Reported below is one T cell receptor (beta chain). This clonotype came up a few times. Its antigen is currently not known. One base away there is no much larger clone; base qualities are not given. The data stem from a study of human T cells and chemical hapten exposure (dated by TCRdb to about 2021). About the investigation overall: For sensitization, 2% DPC in acetone was applied to a roughly 2 cm by roughly 2 cm area of upper inner arm skin. Nearly 30 alopecia patients provided blood for TCR sequencing at one to four time points (pre-sensitization, 2, 6 and 24 weeks). Blood was sampled from patients pre-sensitization (week 0) and at 2, 6 and about 24 weeks after DPC sensitization. The patient cohort, mostly female, included alopecia areata with under or over 50% scalp involvement, alopecia totalis and alopecia universalis. Throughout the study period of around 25 weeks, patients also received therapeutic DPC doses to the scalp every week. Libraries were combined into a pool for sequencing, and differences in TCR yield between samples came mainly from small differences in library volumes within the pool. The study tracked peripheral blood TCR repertoire changes in vivo during primary and secondary sensitization to the hapten diphenylcyclopropenone (DPC) in alopecia patients. Patch testing on the upper back used Finn chambers containing 0.01% DPC, with scoring done after 6 days according to International Contact Dermatitis Research Group standards.

The time point label of this sample denotes: patch test 2, 6 weeks after DPC sensitization. What the treatment or condition label conveys for this sample: therapeutic diphenylcyclopropenone sensitization with weekly scalp DPC. At every patch-test visit, the blood draw took place before the patch test was put on. Patients were eligible if aged 18 to 70, diagnosed with alopecia and judged suitable for DPC therapy, and pregnant patients were excluded. Total RNA was extracted from unfractionated whole blood collected in Tempus Blood RNA tubes. Library prep was done by RACE. The run used a NextSeq 500. Library preparation attached unique molecular identifiers to individual cDNA molecules for quantitative, reproducible TCR counting. For every blood RNA sample, sequencing covered both the TCR alpha and TCR beta chains. In the source study's methods: The median number of TCRs per sample was roughly 100,000, ranging from about 23,224 to 750,000. The Decombinator software suite was used to annotate the V, J and CDR3 of the TCR reads. For PS versus PT1 abundance plots, all samples were subsampled to the same number of TCRs (28,000). TCRs were defined as expanded if absent before sensitization and observed at least eight times at the 2-week time point. In TCRdb, the public reads were trimmed at Q25 with fastp and aligned with MiXCR, with productive beta chains retained. Records with the same CDR3 protein are collapsed into one entry carrying the most frequent genes and DNA. What appears here as the V and J calls and clone size reflects TCRdb's work, not the paper's. The sample data list approximately 87,000 distinct CDR3 sequences, and about 10% of these were observed just once. The ten largest clones capture around 3% of the sample.

What the research found in general, with its limitations: After repeated subsampling, changes were observed in the strength of the expansion versus patch-test correlation and in the threshold at which the correlation became significant. Significantly more large CDR3 similarity clusters were formed by expanded TCRs than by pre-sensitization or healthy control sets, consistent with antigen-driven responses. Patch test score correlated positively with the number of PT1 expanded TCRs, reaching significance at thresholds 8, 16 and 32 but not at 4. The number of TCRs above 1 in 1000 frequency did not change with DPC sensitization; there was no evidence of global repertoire structure alterations. Because every patient had alopecia, a presumed autoimmune disease, the patients' immune response might differ from that of healthy individuals.

The clonotype originates from a middle-aged woman with alopecia areata. Some clones in this sample may be carry-over from other donors' samples. The source material was whole blood, sampled in connection with sensitization to the hapten diphenylcyclopropenone (DPC).

The bases read TGCAGCGTCTGGGGAGTGTCCTACGAGCAGTACTTC. Its protein is CSVWGVSYEQYF. Recombination linked TRBV29-1 to TRBJ2-7, with TRBD2 as a weak D call on 5 bases. V is reduced by 6 bases and J by 1 base, leaving a spacing of 10 bases between them. The CDR3 goes from the cysteine to the phenylalanine over 12 residues. Only the CDR3 DNA is retained, 36 bases long and in frame from the first base. CDR1 and CDR2, looked up from the germline V gene, are SQVTM and ANQGSEA.